These T cell receptor beta chains were read from a single sample in a study of CD8 T cells in ankylosing spondylitis. TCRdb analysed the 5' RACE reads with MiXCR anew, one entry per CDR3 protein. The table includes roughly 230,000 distinct CDR3 sequences, approximately 20% detected once. The specimen was blood, either unsorted or a sorted T cell fraction (not recorded which). The receptors originated from a male donor with ankylosing spondylitis or in good health (not recorded which). CDR3s include the opening cysteine and the closing phenylalanine or tryptophan. The order of the fields is clone size, D gene, J gene, V gene, CDR3 protein, CDR3 DNA. The D gene is left open where the match is weak. Clone size is shown for a subset of rows, as once, few, many or a class of expanded clone.

size: few
D: NA
J: TRBJ2-5
V: TRBV28
CDR3: CASTLPQGGGDGETQYF
DNA: TGTGCCAGCACCTTACCCCAGGGGGGAGGGGACGGAGAGACCCAGTACTTC

size: few
D: TRBD1
J: TRBJ2-7
V: TRBV9
CDR3: CASSAGQGAHEQYF
DNA: TGTGCCAGCAGCGCTGGACAGGGGGCCCACGAGCAGTACTTC

size: few
D: NA
J: TRBJ2-1
V: TRBV4-1
CDR3: CASSPRPDGAPSYNEQFF
DNA: TGCGCCAGCAGCCCCCGCCCTGATGGGGCTCCTTCCTACAATGAGCAGTTCTTC

size: many
D: NA
J: TRBJ2-7
V: TRBV27
CDR3: CASSLHDEQYF
DNA: TGTGCCAGCAGTTTACACGACGAGCAGTACTTC

size: many
D: NA
J: TRBJ2-1
V: TRBV9
CDR3: CASSVVGLPSNEQFF
DNA: TGTGCCAGCAGCGTAGTAGGACTCCCATCCAATGAGCAGTTCTTC

size: few
D: NA
J: TRBJ2-1
V: TRBV28
CDR3: CASSFTRGGEQFF
DNA: TGTGCCAGCAGTTTCACTAGGGGGGGGGAGCAGTTCTTC

size: NA
D: TRBD1
J: TRBJ2-5
V: TRBV4-1
CDR3: CASSQVRFGTDQETQYF
DNA: TGCGCCAGCAGCCAAGTTAGGTTCGGGACAGACCAAGAGACCCAGTACTTC

size: many
D: TRBD2
J: TRBJ2-3
V: TRBV4-1
CDR3: CASSLLAGEVDTQYF
DNA: TGCGCCAGCAGCCTCCTAGCGGGAGAGGTAGATACGCAGTATTTT

size: many
D: NA
J: TRBJ2-5
V: TRBV29-1
CDR3: CSVGVANEETQYF
DNA: TGCAGCGTTGGGGTAGCAAACGAAGAGACCCAGTACTTC

size: few
D: TRBD1
J: TRBJ1-1
V: TRBV10-3
CDR3: CAISGTGVDEAFF
DNA: TGTGCCATCAGTGGGACAGGCGTCGATGAAGCTTTCTTT

size: few
D: TRBD1
J: TRBJ2-7
V: TRBV3-1
CDR3: CASSPDRVGYEQYF
DNA: TGTGCCAGCAGCCCGGACAGGGTTGGCTACGAGCAGTACTTC

size: NA
D: NA
J: TRBJ2-7
V: TRBV5-1
CDR3: CASSPTAALSYEQYF
DNA: TGCGCCAGCAGCCCAACGGCTGCTTTGTCCTACGAGCAGTACTTC

size: NA
D: NA
J: TRBJ2-7
V: TRBV4-1
CDR3: CASSQSPGTPAYEQYF
DNA: TGCGCCAGCAGCCAATCGCCCGGGACACCAGCCTACGAGCAGTACTTC

size: NA
D: TRBD2
J: TRBJ2-2
V: TRBV29-1
CDR3: CSVVGLGLANTGELFF
DNA: TGCAGCGTTGTGGGGTTGGGACTAGCGAACACCGGGGAGCTGTTTTTT

size: NA
D: TRBD1
J: TRBJ2-4
V: TRBV12-3/TRBV12-4
CDR3: CASSSTGDSKNIQYF
DNA: TGTGCCAGCAGCTCCACAGGGGATAGCAAAAACATTCAGTACTTC

size: NA
D: NA
J: TRBJ2-3
V: TRBV6-5
CDR3: CASSYSSLSGDTQYF
DNA: TGTGCCAGCAGTTACTCGTCCTTGTCCGGAGATACGCAGTATTTT

size: few
D: TRBD2
J: TRBJ2-3
V: TRBV12-3/TRBV12-4
CDR3: CASSYSAGARTDTQYF
DNA: TGTGCCAGCAGTTACTCAGCGGGAGCCCGCACAGATACGCAGTATTTT

size: once
D: NA
J: TRBJ2-7
V: TRBV4-3
CDR3: CASSQTPTPVEQYF
DNA: TGCGCCAGCAGCCAAACACCAACCCCTGTCGAGCAGTACTTC

size: few
D: NA
J: TRBJ2-6
V: TRBV7-3
CDR3: CACRGSGANVLTF
DNA: TGTGCCTGCAGGGGCAGTGGGGCCAACGTCCTGACTTTC

size: many
D: TRBD2
J: TRBJ2-5
V: TRBV20-1
CDR3: CSAVGLAGGLGTQYF
DNA: TGCAGTGCCGTGGGACTAGCGGGAGGGCTGGGGACCCAGTACTTC

size: NA
D: NA
J: TRBJ2-3
V: TRBV25-1
CDR3: CASSVSNTDTQYF
DNA: TGTGCCAGCAGTGTAAGCAACACAGATACGCAGTATTTT

size: many
D: NA
J: TRBJ2-7
V: TRBV12-3/TRBV12-4
CDR3: CASSPGTSSYEQYF
DNA: TGTGCCAGCAGTCCCGGGACTTCCTCCTACGAGCAGTACTTC

size: NA
D: NA
J: TRBJ2-4
V: TRBV28
CDR3: CASSLWRDPGAKNIQYF
DNA: TGTGCCAGCAGTTTATGGAGGGATCCGGGAGCCAAAAACATTCAGTACTTC

size: few
D: TRBD1
J: TRBJ2-5
V: TRBV7-9
CDR3: CASSPVTGGSGETQYF
DNA: TGTGCCAGCAGCCCTGTGACAGGGGGCTCAGGGGAGACCCAGTACTTC

size: many
D: NA
J: TRBJ2-1
V: TRBV28
CDR3: CASTSPRAYSYNEQFF
DNA: TGTGCCAGCACCTCCCCTCGGGCGTACTCCTACAATGAGCAGTTCTTC

size: NA
D: NA
J: TRBJ1-1
V: TRBV12-5
CDR3: CASGLRLHTEAFF
DNA: TGTGCTAGTGGTTTAAGGTTGCACACTGAAGCTTTCTTT

size: NA
D: TRBD2
J: TRBJ2-7
V: TRBV28
CDR3: CASSSLAGRGFYEQYF
DNA: TGTGCCAGCAGTTCGTTAGCGGGGAGGGGTTTTTACGAGCAGTACTTC

size: many
D: TRBD2
J: TRBJ2-3
V: TRBV29-1
CDR3: CSVEGPGTSGRANTDTQYF
DNA: TGCAGCGTTGAAGGACCGGGGACTAGCGGGAGGGCTAACACAGATACGCAGTATTTT

size: few
D: TRBD2
J: TRBJ2-2
V: TRBV6-1
CDR3: CASSEQLGRAGGTGELFF
DNA: TGTGCCAGCAGTGAACAACTCGGGAGAGCGGGGGGCACCGGGGAGCTGTTTTTT

size: many
D: NA
J: TRBJ2-5
V: TRBV5-1
CDR3: CASSLVEGQETQYF
DNA: TGCGCCAGCAGCTTGGTTGAGGGGCAGGAGACCCAGTACTTC

size: NA
D: TRBD2
J: TRBJ2-1
V: TRBV4-1
CDR3: CASSQDGAGTNNEQFF
DNA: TGCGCCAGCAGCCAAGATGGAGCGGGGACCAACAATGAGCAGTTCTTC

size: many
D: NA
J: TRBJ2-3
V: TRBV9
CDR3: CASSELGRTDTQYF
DNA: TGTGCCAGCAGCGAGCTTGGACGCACAGATACGCAGTATTTT

size: NA
D: TRBD2
J: TRBJ2-1
V: TRBV29-1
CDR3: CSVEDLTAGGNEQFF
DNA: TGCAGCGTTGAAGATCTTACAGCGGGAGGGAATGAGCAGTTCTTC

size: few
D: NA
J: TRBJ2-7
V: TRBV12-3/TRBV12-4
CDR3: CASTSDDPSEQYF
DNA: TGTGCCAGCACTTCGGACGATCCGAGCGAGCAGTACTTC

size: NA
D: NA
J: TRBJ2-1
V: TRBV5-4
CDR3: CASSDSSYNEQFF
DNA: TGTGCCAGCAGCGATAGCTCCTACAATGAGCAGTTCTTC

size: NA
D: TRBD2
J: TRBJ2-7
V: TRBV20-1
CDR3: CSAESWAGAYEQYF
DNA: TGCAGTGCGGAGAGTTGGGCGGGGGCCTACGAGCAGTACTTC

size: NA
D: TRBD1
J: TRBJ1-4
V: TRBV5-5
CDR3: CASSSGTGPANEKLFF
DNA: TGTGCCAGCAGCTCGGGGACAGGACCGGCTAATGAAAAACTGTTTTTT

size: NA
D: TRBD2
J: TRBJ2-2
V: TRBV15
CDR3: CATSRDGTSGTTNTGELFF
DNA: TGTGCCACCAGCAGAGATGGGACTAGCGGGACCACGAACACCGGGGAGCTGTTTTTT

size: NA
D: NA
J: TRBJ2-7
V: TRBV27
CDR3: CASSTSRDPDYEQYF
DNA: TGTGCCAGCAGTACCTCCCGGGACCCAGACTACGAGCAGTACTTC

size: few
D: TRBD1
J: TRBJ2-7
V: TRBV11-2
CDR3: CASSLPGQGALYEQYF
DNA: TGTGCCAGCAGCTTGCCGGGACAGGGGGCGTTATACGAGCAGTACTTC

size: few
D: TRBD2
J: TRBJ2-7
V: TRBV30
CDR3: CAWSVILAGDEQYF
DNA: TGTGCCTGGAGTGTCATTCTAGCGGGAGACGAGCAGTACTTC

size: NA
D: NA
J: TRBJ2-7
V: TRBV4-1
CDR3: CASSQELRDFSYEQYF
DNA: TGCGCCAGCAGCCAGGAACTACGGGACTTCTCCTACGAGCAGTACTTC

size: few
D: NA
J: TRBJ2-3
V: TRBV4-1
CDR3: CASSQVLSGSRYF
DNA: TGCGCCAGCAGCCAAGTCCTTAGCGGCTCAAGGTATTTT

size: NA
D: TRBD2
J: TRBJ2-1
V: TRBV10-2
CDR3: CASSEEAGVLDEQFF
DNA: TGCGCCAGCAGTGAAGAAGCGGGAGTATTGGATGAGCAGTTCTTC

size: few
D: NA
J: TRBJ2-1
V: TRBV20-1
CDR3: CSAPTGAYYNEQFF
DNA: TGCAGTGCTCCCACGGGAGCGTACTACAATGAGCAGTTCTTC

size: NA
D: NA
J: TRBJ2-7
V: TRBV5-1
CDR3: CASSLFEADPYEQYF
DNA: TGCGCCAGCAGCTTGTTTGAAGCAGATCCCTACGAGCAGTACTTC

size: NA
D: NA
J: TRBJ1-2
V: TRBV15
CDR3: CATSPPKGSGYTF
DNA: TGTGCCACCAGCCCACCCAAGGGCAGTGGCTACACCTTC

size: NA
D: NA
J: TRBJ2-6
V: TRBV27
CDR3: CGLSGANVLTF
DNA: TGTGGACTCTCTGGGGCCAACGTCCTGACTTTC

size: few
D: TRBD1
J: TRBJ2-3
V: TRBV5-1
CDR3: CASCRFGQGTDTQYF
DNA: TGCGCCAGCTGTAGATTCGGACAGGGCACAGATACGCAGTATTTT

size: NA
D: NA
J: TRBJ2-7
V: TRBV11-1
CDR3: CASSLADRSSYEQYF
DNA: TGTGCCAGCAGCTTAGCTGACAGGAGCTCCTACGAGCAGTACTTC

size: few
D: NA
J: TRBJ2-3
V: TRBV19
CDR3: CASSIDPKGIDTQYF
DNA: TGTGCCAGTAGTATAGATCCGAAGGGGATTGATACGCAGTATTTT

size: few
D: TRBD2
J: TRBJ2-7
V: TRBV20-1
CDR3: CSASPGGEQYF
DNA: TGCAGTGCTAGCCCGGGGGGCGAGCAGTACTTC

size: medium-sized
D: NA
J: TRBJ2-1
V: TRBV7-8
CDR3: CASTLAPGNEQFF
DNA: TGTGCCAGCACCCTGGCCCCTGGAAATGAGCAGTTCTTC

size: NA
D: NA
J: TRBJ2-7
V: TRBV4-3
CDR3: CASSQDLALSYEQYF
DNA: TGCGCCAGCAGCCAAGATTTGGCCCTGTCCTACGAGCAGTACTTC

size: few
D: TRBD2
J: TRBJ2-3
V: TRBV27
CDR3: CASSLTGTSGSYTDTQYF
DNA: TGTGCCAGCAGTTTAACGGGGACTAGCGGGTCCTACACAGATACGCAGTATTTT

size: NA
D: TRBD1
J: TRBJ1-5
V: TRBV6-5
CDR3: CASSYGTGSNQPQHF
DNA: TGTGCCAGCAGTTACGGGACAGGGAGTAATCAGCCCCAGCATTTT

size: NA
D: TRBD2
J: TRBJ2-4
V: TRBV7-8
CDR3: CASTPGVAGDWAKNIQYF
DNA: TGTGCCAGCACCCCCGGGGTAGCGGGAGATTGGGCCAAAAACATTCAGTACTTC